This T cell receptor (beta chain) is from a study of shared clonotypes between healthy human individuals (TCRdb year 2020). Regarding the complete study: The cohort comprised a couple of women and a few men aged 18 to 49 years. To increase sequencing depth and limit assay-specific biases, different laboratories used diverse techniques to prepare libraries and sequence TCR repertoires. Each donor's leukapheresis produced roughly between roughly 0.94 and 9.5 billion PBMCs. For each donor, three plates each were used for CD4 naive and CD4 memory, two plates were used for CD8 naive, and one plate was used for CD8 memory. To estimate repertoire size and how much clonotype sharing occurs between individuals, the study deeply sequenced the blood TCR repertoires of about 5 healthy adults.

The junction shows trimming of 4 bases on V and 0 bases on J, and the gene matches do not reach 4 bases of it. From the cysteine through the phenylalanine, the CDR3 covers 15 amino acids. Of all the DNA, just the CDR3 is kept, 45 bases in frame from base 1. Reading the germline V gene gives CDR1 SGHRS and CDR2 YFSETQ. Study-wide conclusions, independent of this receptor: Compared with non-shared clonotypes, the clonotypes found in all four sorted-subset donors had higher generation probabilities. Larger estimated clonotype richness was generally found for naive subsets than for memory subsets. The small number of donors limited the genetic and exposure-history diversity represented. Pairwise subsampling led to the expectation that sequencing depth would affect the degree of clonotype sharing among donors. Sampling was restricted to blood, and TCR repertoires in tissue are likely to differ from TCR repertoires in blood. Incomplete sequencing was indicated by rarefaction of sorted-subset datasets, despite the large sequencing depth. Across four donors, around 5.4% of naive CD4, 3% to 4% of naive CD8, about 2% of memory CD4, and approximately 0.4% of memory CD8 clonotypes were shared.

Using the deep immunoSEQ assay, TCR CDR3 regions were amplified from genomic DNA by multiplex PCR. Genomic DNA extracted from each cell subset was distributed evenly over all wells of several immunoSEQ 96-well plates, and each plate served as one replicate. For sorted subsets, each replicate PCR was loaded with approximately 0.2 ug genomic DNA, equivalent to about 30,000 T cell genomes. The purified libraries were quantified using a Qubit 3.0 fluorometer, sized with a Bioanalyzer 2100, and then quantified again using the KAPA Library Quantification kit. Every immunoSEQ 96-well plate was sequenced on a dedicated single-read 150-cycle Illumina NextSeq 550 flow cell. The study's own analysis went as follows. Because only junctional sequences without quality scores were contained in the immunoSEQ output, filtering matching that applied to full-length reads could not be performed. To assign V/J genes and CDR3, sequences were annotated against IMGT germline references using PyIR, a Python wrapper for IgBLAST v1.9. Any read was removed if the V/J assignment was weak (E-value above 1e-6), the CDR3 was missing, or the read contained stop codons, out-of-frame junctions, or ambiguous translated residues. V3J clonotypes were defined by identical inferred V gene, J gene, and CDR3 amino acid sequence. Percentage overlap between repertoires was computed as shared unique clonotypes divided by the size of the smaller repertoire. Three approaches were used to assess repertoire richness: RTK rarefaction, the Chao1 estimator, and Recon v2.1 estimates of unobserved clonotypes. OLGA was used to compute generation probabilities for all TCRbeta clonotypes that the gDNA method yielded from a few donors. As stored in TCRdb, this immuneACCESS dataset retains in-frame rearrangements with V and J assigned. A fraction of the clones does not appear; measured against another copy, unresolved V genes explain less than half of the discrepancy, and the remainder lacks a known reason. That table furnishes V, J and clone size, whereas the DNA furnished D and trimming. This sample gives approximately 2.5 million clones in total; 90% to 95% of them show up just once. The ten biggest clones cover roughly 0.13% of the sample.

This clone was recorded once. Its binding antigen is unknown. No per-base quality is available; no much larger clone lies one base away. The donors were healthy, HIV-negative adults who had no recently reported acute infections or vaccinations. Every donor was a Caucasian adult residing in Nashville, Tennessee, USA. CD4+ T cells were enriched through magnetic negative selection, after which naive cells were positively selected on CD45RA and the remaining negative fraction served as the memory subset. Blood was collected by leukapheresis, and PBMCs were isolated by Ficoll-Histopaque density gradient centrifugation and then cryopreserved in liquid nitrogen vapor phase. Analytical flow cytometry was used to check the purity and quantity of every magnetically sorted T cell population. From each sorted fraction, genomic DNA was isolated and quantified by UV absorbance on a Nanodrop 2000c.

In this chain, TRBV5-1 is recombined with TRBJ1-1, with 9 junctional bases fitting TRBD1. Sequencing was carried out using naive CD4+ T cells sorted from blood. The meaning of the sample's cell subset or site label: CD45RA+ positively selected. The TCR was taken from a man between 18 and 29 years old in good health. Read as DNA, the sequence is TGCGCCAGCAGCCCTCGGACAGGGGTGAACACTGAAGCTTTCTTT. The resulting protein is CASSPRTGVNTEAFF. Supplemented by the reference TRBV5-1 and TRBJ1-1 proteins around the CDR3, the complete variable domain is KAGVTQTPRYLIKTRGQQVTLSCSPISGHRSVSWYQQTPGQGLQFLFEYFSETQRNKGNFPGRFSGRQFSNSRSEMNVSTLELGDSALYLCASSPRTGVNTEAFFGQGTRLTVV.